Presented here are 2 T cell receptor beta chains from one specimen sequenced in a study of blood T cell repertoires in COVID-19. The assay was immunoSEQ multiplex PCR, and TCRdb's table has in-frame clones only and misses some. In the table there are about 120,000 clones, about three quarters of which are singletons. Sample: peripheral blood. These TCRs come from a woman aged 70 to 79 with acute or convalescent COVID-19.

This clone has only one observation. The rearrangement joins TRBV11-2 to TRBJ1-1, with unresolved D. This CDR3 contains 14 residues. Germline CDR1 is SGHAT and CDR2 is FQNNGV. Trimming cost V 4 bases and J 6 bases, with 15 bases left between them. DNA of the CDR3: TGTGCCAGCAGCTCGATAGGGATGAGGGCTGAAGCTTTCTTT. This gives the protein CASSSIGMRAEAFF.

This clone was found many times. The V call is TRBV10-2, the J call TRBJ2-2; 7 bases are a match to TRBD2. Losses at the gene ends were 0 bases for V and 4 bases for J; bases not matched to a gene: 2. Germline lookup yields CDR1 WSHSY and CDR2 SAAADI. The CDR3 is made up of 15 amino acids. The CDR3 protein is CASSESTGGTGELFF. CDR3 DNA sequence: TGCGCCAGCAGTGAGTCAACGGGGGGCACCGGGGAGCTGTTTTTT.